This T cell receptor beta chain comes out of a study of shared clonotypes between healthy human individuals. Findings of the study overall: Inspection by rarefaction showed sorted-subset sequencing to be incomplete despite large depth.

This CDR3 has 13 residues. With 2 bases removed from V and 4 bases from J, the gap between germline ends came to 8 bases. The germline V gene encodes CDR1 MNHEY and CDR2 SVGAGI. Generated by immunoSEQ multiplex PCR, the TCRdb table keeps only in-frame clones and is missing some. The sample consists of some 2,500,000 clones, under 95% of them appearing once. This clone has a single count. The antigen is undetermined. This CDR3 is also generated by other DNA sequences in the sample. Sequenced sample: naive CD4+ T cells from PBMCs. Subset specified: CD45RA+ positively selected. This clonotype was obtained from a man between 18 and 29 years old in good health. Some clones in this sample may be carry-over from other donors' samples. The V gene is TRBV6-5, the J gene TRBJ1-2; no clear D gene. The CDR3 region is CASSYAGVYGYTF. In nucleotides, the CDR3 is TGTGCCAGCAGTTACGCCGGAGTCTATGGCTACACCTTC.